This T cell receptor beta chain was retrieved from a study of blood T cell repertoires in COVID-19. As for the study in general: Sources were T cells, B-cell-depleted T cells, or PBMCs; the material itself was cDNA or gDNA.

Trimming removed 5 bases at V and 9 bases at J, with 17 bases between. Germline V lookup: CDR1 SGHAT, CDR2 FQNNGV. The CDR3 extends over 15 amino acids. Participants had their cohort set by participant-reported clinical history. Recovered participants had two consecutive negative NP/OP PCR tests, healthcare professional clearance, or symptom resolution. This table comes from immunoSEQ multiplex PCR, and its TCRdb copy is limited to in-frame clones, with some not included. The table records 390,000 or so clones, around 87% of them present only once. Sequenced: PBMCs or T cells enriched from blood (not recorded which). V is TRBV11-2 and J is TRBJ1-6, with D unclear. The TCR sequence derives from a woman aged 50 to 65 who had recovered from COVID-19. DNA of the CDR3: TGTGCCAGCAGCCAAAGGACTGGGATCGGTTCACCCCTCCACTTT. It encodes CASSQRTGIGSPLHF.